This TCR beta chain was retrieved from a study of blood T cell repertoires in COVID-19. Study-level background: Samples taken during acute and convalescent COVID-19 were collected in the United States, Italy and Spain.

The age range of participants was about 18 to 90 years, with residence in about two dozen US areas. Assignments of participants to cohorts depended upon their own reported clinical history. V lost 4 bases, J lost 0 bases, and 9 bases lay in between. This CDR3 spans 15 amino acids. Germline loops: CDR1 KGHSH, CDR2 LQKENI. In the original processing: Reference gene primer amplification gave estimated nucleated cell counts. Assay used: immunoSEQ multiplex PCR; TCRdb lists only in-frame clones, some missing. From that table come the V and J calls and clone size; the DNA was used to work out D and trimming. The sample carries 250,000 to 350,000 clones, about 93% recorded once.

The source is a woman aged 30 to 39 who had recovered from COVID-19. The V call is TRBV18, the J call TRBJ1-4; a possible D gene is TRBD1 (6 bases). The sequenced material came from PBMCs or T cells enriched from blood (not recorded which). This CDR3 reads CASSRGQSTNEKLFF. DNA of the CDR3: TGTGCCAGCTCACGCGGACAGTCAACTAATGAAAAACTGTTTTTT.